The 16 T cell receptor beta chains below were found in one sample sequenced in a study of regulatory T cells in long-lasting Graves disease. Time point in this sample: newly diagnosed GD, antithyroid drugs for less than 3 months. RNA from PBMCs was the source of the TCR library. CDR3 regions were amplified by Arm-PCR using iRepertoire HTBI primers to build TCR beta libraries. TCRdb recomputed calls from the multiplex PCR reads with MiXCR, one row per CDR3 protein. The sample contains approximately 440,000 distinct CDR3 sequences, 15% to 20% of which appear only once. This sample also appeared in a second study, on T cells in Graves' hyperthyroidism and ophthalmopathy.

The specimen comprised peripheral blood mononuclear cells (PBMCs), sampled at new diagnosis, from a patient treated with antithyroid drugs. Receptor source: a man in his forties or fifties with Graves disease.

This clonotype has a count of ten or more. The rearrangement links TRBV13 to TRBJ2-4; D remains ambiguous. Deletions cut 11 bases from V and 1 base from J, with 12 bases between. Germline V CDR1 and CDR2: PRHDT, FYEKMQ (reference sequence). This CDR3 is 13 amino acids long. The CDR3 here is CAGKDGAKNIQYF. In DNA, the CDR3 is TGTGCCGGCAAGGATGGGGCCAAAAACATTCAGTACTTC.

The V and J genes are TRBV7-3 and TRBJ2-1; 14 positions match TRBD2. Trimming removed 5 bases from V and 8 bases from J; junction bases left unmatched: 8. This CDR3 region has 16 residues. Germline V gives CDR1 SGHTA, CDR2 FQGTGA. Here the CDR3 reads CASSPGTSGSWDEQFF. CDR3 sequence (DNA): TGTGCCAGCAGCCCAGGGACTAGCGGGAGTTGGGATGAGCAGTTCTTC.

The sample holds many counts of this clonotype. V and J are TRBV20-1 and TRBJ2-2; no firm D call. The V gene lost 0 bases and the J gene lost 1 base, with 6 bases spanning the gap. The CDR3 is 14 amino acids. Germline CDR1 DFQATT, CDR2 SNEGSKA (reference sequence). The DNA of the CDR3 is TGCAGTGCTAGAGATAGAGGGAACACCGGGGAGCTGTTTTTT. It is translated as CSARDRGNTGELFF.

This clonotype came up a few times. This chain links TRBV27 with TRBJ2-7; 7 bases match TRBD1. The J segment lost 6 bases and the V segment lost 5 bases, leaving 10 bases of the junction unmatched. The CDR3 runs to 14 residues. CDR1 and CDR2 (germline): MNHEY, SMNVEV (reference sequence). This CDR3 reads CASSPGQLWAEQYF. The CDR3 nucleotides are TGTGCCAGCAGTCCGGGACAGCTATGGGCCGAGCAGTACTTC.

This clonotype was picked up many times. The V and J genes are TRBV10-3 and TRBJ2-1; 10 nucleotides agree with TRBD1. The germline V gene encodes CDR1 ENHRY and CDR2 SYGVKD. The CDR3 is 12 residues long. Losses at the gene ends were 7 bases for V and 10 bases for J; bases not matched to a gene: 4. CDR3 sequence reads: CAIMGQGREQFF. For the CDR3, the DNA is TGTGCCATCATGGGACAGGGGCGGGAGCAGTTCTTC.

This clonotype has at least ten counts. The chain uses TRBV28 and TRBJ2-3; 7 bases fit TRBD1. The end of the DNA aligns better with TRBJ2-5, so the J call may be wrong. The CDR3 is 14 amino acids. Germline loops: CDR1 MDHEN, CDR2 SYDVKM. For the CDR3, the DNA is TGTGCCAGCAGTTTCTTTGACAGGGCGGGGACCCAGTACTTC. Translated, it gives CASSFFDRAGTQYF.

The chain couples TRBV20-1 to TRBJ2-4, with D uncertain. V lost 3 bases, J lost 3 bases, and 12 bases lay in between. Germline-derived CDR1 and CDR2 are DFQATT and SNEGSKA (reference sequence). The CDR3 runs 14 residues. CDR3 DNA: TGCAGTGCTAGTTCTCCAGCTAGCAAAAACATTCAGTACTTC. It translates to CSASSPASKNIQYF.

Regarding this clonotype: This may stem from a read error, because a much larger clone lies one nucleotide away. CDR3 coding DNA: TGCGCCATCAGCTCACAGGGACAATCATCTGGGGCCAACGTCCTGACTTTC. Protein sequence: CAISSQGQSSGANVLTF. The chain couples TRBV5-1 to TRBJ2-6, with a possible D match to TRBD1 (6 bases). This CDR3 contains 17 residues. Germline V gene lookup returns CDR1 SGHRS and CDR2 YFSETQ. The variable domain in full, with the rest retrieved from reference TRBV5-1 and TRBJ2-6, is KAGVTQTPRYLIKTRGQQVTLSCSPISGHRSVSWYQQTPGQGLQFLFEYFSETQRNKGNFPGRFSGRQFSNSRSEMNVSTLELGDSALYLCAISSQGQSSGANVLTFGAGSRLTVL.

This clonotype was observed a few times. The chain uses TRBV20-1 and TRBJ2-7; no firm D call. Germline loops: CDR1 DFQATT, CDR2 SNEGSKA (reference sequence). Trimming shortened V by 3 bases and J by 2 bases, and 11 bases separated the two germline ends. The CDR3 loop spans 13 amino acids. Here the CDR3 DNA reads TGCAGTGCTAGCGCCGGTGAGGCCTACGAGCAGTACTTC. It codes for CSASAGEAYEQYF.

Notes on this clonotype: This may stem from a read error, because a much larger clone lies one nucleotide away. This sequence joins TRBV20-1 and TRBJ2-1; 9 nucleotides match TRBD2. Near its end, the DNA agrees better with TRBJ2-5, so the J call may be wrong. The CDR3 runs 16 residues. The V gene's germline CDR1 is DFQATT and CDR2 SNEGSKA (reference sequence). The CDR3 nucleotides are TGCAGTGCTAGGGGTGTGTTGCTAGCGGGAAAAGGGACCCAGTACTTC. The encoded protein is CSARGVLLAGKGTQYF.

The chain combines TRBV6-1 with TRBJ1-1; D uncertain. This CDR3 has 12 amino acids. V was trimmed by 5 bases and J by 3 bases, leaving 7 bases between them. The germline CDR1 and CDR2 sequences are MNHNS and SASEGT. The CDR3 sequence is CASSQSHTEAFF. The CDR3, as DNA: TGTGCCAGCAGTCAATCCCACACTGAAGCTTTCTTT.

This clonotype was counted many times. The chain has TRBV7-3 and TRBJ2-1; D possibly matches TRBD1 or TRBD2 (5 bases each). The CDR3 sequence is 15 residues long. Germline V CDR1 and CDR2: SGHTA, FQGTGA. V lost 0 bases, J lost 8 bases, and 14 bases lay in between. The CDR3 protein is CASSLTFGLGDEQFF. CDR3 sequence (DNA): TGTGCCAGCAGCTTAACGTTCGGTTTGGGGGATGAGCAGTTCTTC.

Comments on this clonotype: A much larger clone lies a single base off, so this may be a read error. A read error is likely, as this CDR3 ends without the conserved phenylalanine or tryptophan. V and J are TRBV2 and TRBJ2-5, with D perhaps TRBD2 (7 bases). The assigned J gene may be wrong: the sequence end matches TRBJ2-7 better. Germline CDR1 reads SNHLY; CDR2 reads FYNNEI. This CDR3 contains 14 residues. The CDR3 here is CASSEEGGGIEQYS. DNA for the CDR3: TGTGCCAGCAGTGAAGAGGGCGGGGGCATCGAGCAGTACTCC.

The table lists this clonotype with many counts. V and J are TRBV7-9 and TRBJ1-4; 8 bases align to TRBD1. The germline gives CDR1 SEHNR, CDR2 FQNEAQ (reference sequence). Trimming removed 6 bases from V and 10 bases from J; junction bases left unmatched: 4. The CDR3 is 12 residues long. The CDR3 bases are TGTGCCAGCAGAACGACAGGGGCAAAACTGTTTTTT. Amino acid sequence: CASRTTGAKLFF.

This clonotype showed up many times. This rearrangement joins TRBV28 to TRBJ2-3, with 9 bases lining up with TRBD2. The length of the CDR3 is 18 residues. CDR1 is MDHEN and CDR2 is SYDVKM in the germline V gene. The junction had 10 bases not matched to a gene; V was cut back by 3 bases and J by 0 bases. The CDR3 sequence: CASSFGLAITPSTDTQYF. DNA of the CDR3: TGTGCCAGCAGTTTCGGACTAGCGATAACTCCTAGCACAGATACGCAGTATTTT.

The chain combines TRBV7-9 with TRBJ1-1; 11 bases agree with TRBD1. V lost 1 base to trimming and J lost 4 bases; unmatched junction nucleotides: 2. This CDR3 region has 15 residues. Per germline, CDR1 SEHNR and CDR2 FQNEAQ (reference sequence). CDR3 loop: CASSLGDRGSTEAFF. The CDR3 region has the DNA TGTGCCAGCAGCTTAGGGGACAGGGGGAGCACTGAAGCTTTCTTT.